This record concerns one T cell receptor beta chain sequence. It is likely a read error, because the conserved phenylalanine at the end of the CDR3 is missing. Because the CDR3's place on the DNA is in doubt, the DNA is left out and the CDR3 is given as listed by TCRdb. The germline V gene encodes CDR1 SGHTA and CDR2 FQGNSA. The CDR3 is 19 amino acids long, termini counted. The data were obtained in a study of tumor-infiltrating lymphocytes in oesophageal squamous cell carcinoma. TCRdb itself ran the PCR reads through MiXCR, one entry per CDR3 protein. The table shows 15,000 to 20,000 distinct CDR3 sequences, with less than 50% occurring only once.

The source is a female donor with esophageal squamous cell carcinoma. The chain is built from TRBV7-2 and TRBJ2-1; the D call in the table, TRBD1, was not verified against the DNA. Sample: normal esophageal tissue next to the tumor. CDR3 amino acids: CASSIRQWPAGANVLTFGN.